This T cell receptor (beta chain) was retrieved from a study of blood T cell repertoires in COVID-19. Looking at the study overall: T cells, B-cell-depleted T cells, or PBMCs provided the cDNA or gDNA that served as material.

Clones were read by immunoSEQ multiplex PCR, and TCRdb kept only the in-frame ones, dropping some. The table lists a few hundred thousand clones, about 85% of them singletons. Sequencing was performed on peripheral blood. This clonotype was obtained from a man younger than 40 with active or convalescent COVID-19.

This CDR3 reads CASSGRGRQPQHF. The CDR3, as DNA: TGTGCCAGCAGTGGCAGGGGCCGACAGCCCCAGCATTTT. V and J are TRBV2 and TRBJ1-5, with a tentative D call TRBD1 (6 bases). Germline-derived CDR1 and CDR2 are SNHLY and FYNNEI. Trimming left V 4 bases short and J 7 bases short, with 11 bases between. The CDR3 is made up of 13 amino acids.